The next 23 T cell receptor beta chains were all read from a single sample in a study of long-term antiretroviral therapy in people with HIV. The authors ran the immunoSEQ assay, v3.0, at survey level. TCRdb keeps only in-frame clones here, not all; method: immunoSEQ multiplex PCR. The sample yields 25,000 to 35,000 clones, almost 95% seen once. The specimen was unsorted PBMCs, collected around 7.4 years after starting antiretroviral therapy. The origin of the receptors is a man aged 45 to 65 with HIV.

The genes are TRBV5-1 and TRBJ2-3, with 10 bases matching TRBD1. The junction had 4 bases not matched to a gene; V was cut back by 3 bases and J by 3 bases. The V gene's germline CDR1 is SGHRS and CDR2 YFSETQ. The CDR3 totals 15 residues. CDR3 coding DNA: TGCGCCAGCAGCTACGGGACAGGGGTTACAGATACGCAGTATTTT. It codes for CASSYGTGVTDTQYF.

The CDR3 region is CASSQPGPRTDTQYF. Written as DNA, the CDR3 is TGTGCCAGCAGCCAGCCGGGCCCCCGCACAGATACGCAGTATTTT. This sequence joins TRBV7-3 and TRBJ2-3; D ambiguous. V was cut by 5 bases and J by 1 base, with 13 bases left in between. The CDR3 contains 15 residues. CDR1 is SGHTA, CDR2 FQGTGA, per germline.

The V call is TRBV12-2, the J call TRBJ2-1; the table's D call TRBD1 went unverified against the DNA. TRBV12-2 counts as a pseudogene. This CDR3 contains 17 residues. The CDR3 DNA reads TGTGCAAGTCGCCACCCTAACGACAGTCCCCTAGGGGATGAGCAGTTCTTC. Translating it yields CASRHPNDSPLGDEQFF.

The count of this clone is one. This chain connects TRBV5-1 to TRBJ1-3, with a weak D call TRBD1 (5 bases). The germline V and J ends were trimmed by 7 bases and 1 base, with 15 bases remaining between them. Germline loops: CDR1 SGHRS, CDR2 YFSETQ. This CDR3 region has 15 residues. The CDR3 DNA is TGCGCCAGCGTCAATAACAGGAGATCTGGAAACACCATATATTTT. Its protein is CASVNNRRSGNTIYF.

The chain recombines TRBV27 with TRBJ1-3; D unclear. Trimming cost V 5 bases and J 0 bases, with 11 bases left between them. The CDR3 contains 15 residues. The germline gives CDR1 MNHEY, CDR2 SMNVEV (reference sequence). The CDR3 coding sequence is TGTGCCAGCAGTCTCACCTGGGACTCTGGAAACACCATATATTTT. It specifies CASSLTWDSGNTIYF.

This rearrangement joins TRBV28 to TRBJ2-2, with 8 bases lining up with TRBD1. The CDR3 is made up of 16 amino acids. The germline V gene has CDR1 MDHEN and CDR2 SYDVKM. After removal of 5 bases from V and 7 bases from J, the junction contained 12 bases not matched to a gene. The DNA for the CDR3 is TGTGCCAGCAGTCCTTTCCGACAGGGGCTCGGCGGGGAGCTGTTTTTT. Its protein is CASSPFRQGLGGELFF.

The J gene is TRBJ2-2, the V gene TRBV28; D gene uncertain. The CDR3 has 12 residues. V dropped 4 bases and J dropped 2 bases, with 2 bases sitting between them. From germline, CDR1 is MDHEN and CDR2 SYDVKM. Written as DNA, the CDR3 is TGTGCCAGCAGTTCCAACACCGGGGAGCTGTTTTTT. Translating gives CASSSNTGELFF.

In DNA form, the CDR3 reads TGTGCCAGCAGCCAAGACCAGATTTCGAACACTGAAGCTTTCTTT. This sequence encodes CASSQDQISNTEAFF. The chain links TRBV4-2 to TRBJ1-1; D is ambiguous. CDR3 length equals 15 residues. V lost 0 bases, J lost 1 base, and 9 bases lay in between. CDR1 and CDR2 (germline): LGHNA, YNFKEQ.

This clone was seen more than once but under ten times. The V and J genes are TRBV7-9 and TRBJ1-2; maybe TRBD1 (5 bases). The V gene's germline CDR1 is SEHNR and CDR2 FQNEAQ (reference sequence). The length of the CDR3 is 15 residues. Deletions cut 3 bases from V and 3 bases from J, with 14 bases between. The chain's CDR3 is CASSFDAGRDYGYTF. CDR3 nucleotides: TGTGCCAGCAGCTTTGATGCAGGGCGAGACTATGGCTACACCTTC. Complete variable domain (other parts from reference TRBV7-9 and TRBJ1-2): DTGVSQNPRHKITKRGQNVTFRCDPISEHNRLYWYRQTLGQGPEFLTYFQNEAQLEKSRLLSDRFSAERPKGSFSTLEIQRTEQGDSAMYLCASSFDAGRDYGYTFGSGTRLTVV.

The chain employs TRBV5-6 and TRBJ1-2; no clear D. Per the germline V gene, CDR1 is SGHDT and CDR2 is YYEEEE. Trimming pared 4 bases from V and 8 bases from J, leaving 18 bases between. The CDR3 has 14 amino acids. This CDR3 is CASSHTVPVDGYTF. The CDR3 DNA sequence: TGTGCCAGCAGCCACACAGTGCCGGTGGACGGCTACACCTTC. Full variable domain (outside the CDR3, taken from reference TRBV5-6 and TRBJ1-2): DAGVTQSPTHLIKTRGQQVTLRCSPKSGHDTVSWYQQALGQGPQFIFQYYEEEERQRGNFPDRFSGHQFPNYSSELNVNALLLGDSALYLCASSHTVPVDGYTFGSGTRLTVV.

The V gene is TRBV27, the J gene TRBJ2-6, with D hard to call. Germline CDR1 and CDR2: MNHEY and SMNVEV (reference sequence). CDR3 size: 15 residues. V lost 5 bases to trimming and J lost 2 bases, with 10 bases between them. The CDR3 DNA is TGTGCCAGCAGTCCAGGTGTCACTGGGGCCAACGTCCTGACTTTC. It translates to CASSPGVTGANVLTF.

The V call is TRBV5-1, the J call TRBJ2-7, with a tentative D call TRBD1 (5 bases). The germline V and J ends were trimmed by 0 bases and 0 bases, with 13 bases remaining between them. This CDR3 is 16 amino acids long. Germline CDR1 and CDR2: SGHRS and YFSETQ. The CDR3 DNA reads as TGCGCCAGCAGCTTGGCCGAAGGGGCCCCCTCCTACGAGCAGTACTTC. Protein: CASSLAEGAPSYEQYF. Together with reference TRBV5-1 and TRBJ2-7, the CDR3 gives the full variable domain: KAGVTQTPRYLIKTRGQQVTLSCSPISGHRSVSWYQQTPGQGLQFLFEYFSETQRNKGNFPGRFSGRQFSNSRSEMNVSTLELGDSALYLCASSLAEGAPSYEQYFGPGTRLTVT.

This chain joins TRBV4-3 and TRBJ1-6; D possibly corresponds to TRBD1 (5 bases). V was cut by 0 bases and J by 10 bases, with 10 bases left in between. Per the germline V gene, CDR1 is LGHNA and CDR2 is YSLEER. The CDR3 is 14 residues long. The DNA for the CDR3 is TGCGCCAGCAGCCAAGATTTAGGGGTCTCACCCCTCCACTTT. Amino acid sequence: CASSQDLGVSPLHF.

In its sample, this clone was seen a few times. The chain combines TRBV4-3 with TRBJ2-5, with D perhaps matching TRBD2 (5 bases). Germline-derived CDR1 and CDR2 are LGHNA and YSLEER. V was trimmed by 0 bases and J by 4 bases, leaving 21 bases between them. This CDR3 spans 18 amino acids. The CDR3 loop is CASSQEIGGGRSGETQYF. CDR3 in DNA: TGCGCCAGCAGCCAAGAAATAGGTGGCGGTAGAAGCGGAGAGACCCAGTACTTC.

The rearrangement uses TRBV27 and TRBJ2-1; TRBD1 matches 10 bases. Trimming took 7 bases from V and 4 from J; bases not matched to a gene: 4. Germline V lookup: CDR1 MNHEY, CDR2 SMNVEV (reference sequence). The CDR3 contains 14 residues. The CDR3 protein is CASTPGQGYNEQFF. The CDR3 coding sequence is TGTGCCAGCACGCCGGGACAGGGGTACAATGAGCAGTTCTTC.

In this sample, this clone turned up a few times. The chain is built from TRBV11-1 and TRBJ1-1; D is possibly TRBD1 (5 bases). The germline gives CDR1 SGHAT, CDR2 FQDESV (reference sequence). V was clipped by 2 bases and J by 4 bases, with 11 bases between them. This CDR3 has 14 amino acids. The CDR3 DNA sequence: TGTGCCAGCAGCTTAAGGAGGGGAGGCACTGAAGCTTTCTTT. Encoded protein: CASSLRRGGTEAFF.

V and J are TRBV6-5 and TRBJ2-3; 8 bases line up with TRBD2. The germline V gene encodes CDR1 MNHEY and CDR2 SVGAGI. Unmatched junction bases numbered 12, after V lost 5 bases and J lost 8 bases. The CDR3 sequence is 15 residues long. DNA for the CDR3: TGTGCCAGCAGTACCCTCGGGGGGGCCTTAGGTACGCAGTATTTT. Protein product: CASSTLGGALGTQYF.

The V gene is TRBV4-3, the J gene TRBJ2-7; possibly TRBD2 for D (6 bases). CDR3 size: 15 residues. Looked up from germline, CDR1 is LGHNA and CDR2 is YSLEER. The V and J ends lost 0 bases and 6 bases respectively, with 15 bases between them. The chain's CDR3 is CASSQDKGLPGEQYF. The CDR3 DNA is TGCGCCAGCAGCCAAGATAAGGGACTCCCAGGCGAGCAGTACTTC.

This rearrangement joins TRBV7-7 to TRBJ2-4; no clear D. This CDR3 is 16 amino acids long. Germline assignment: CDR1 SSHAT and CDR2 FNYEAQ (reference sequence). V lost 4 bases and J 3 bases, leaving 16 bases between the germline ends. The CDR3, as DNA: TGTGCCAGCAGCTCCCTCCGAGACCTAGACAAAAACATTCAGTACTTC. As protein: CASSSLRDLDKNIQYF.

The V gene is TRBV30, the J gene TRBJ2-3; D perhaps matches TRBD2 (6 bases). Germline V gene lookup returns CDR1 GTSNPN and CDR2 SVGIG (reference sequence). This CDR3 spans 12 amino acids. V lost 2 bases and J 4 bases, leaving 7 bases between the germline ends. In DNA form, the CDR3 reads TGTGCCTGGAGTCCTAGCGCAGATACGCAGTATTTT. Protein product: CAWSPSADTQYF.

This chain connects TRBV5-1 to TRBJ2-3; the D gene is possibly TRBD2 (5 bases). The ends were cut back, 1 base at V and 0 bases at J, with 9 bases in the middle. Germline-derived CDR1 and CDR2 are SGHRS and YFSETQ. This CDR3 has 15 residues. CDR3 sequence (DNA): TGCGCCAGCAGCTTGACCGGGGTTAGCACAGATACGCAGTATTTT. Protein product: CASSLTGVSTDTQYF. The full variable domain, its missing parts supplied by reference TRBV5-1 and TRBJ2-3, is KAGVTQTPRYLIKTRGQQVTLSCSPISGHRSVSWYQQTPGQGLQFLFEYFSETQRNKGNFPGRFSGRQFSNSRSEMNVSTLELGDSALYLCASSLTGVSTDTQYFGPGTRLTVL.

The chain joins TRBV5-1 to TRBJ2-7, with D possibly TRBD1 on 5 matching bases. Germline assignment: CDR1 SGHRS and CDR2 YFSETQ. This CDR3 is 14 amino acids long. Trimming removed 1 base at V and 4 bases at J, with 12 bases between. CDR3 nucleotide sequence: TGCGCCAGCAGCTTGATAGGGGAAGCTTACGAGCAGTACTTC. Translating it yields CASSLIGEAYEQYF.

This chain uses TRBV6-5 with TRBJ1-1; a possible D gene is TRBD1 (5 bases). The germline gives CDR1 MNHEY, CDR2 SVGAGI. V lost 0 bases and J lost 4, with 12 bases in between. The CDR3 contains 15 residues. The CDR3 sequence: CASSYSPGGPTEAFF. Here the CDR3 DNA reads TGTGCCAGCAGTTACTCGCCTGGGGGACCCACTGAAGCTTTCTTT.